One and the same sample provided the 28 T cell receptor beta chains below, sequenced in a study of cytomegalovirus exposure and HLA in healthy donors (dated by TCRdb to between 2016 and 2019). Libraries were prepared through the immunoSEQ multiplex PCR assay. A mixture of 60 forward primers for TCR Vbeta segments and 13 reverse primers for TCR Jbeta segments was used in the multiplex PCR. Held by TCRdb, this immuneACCESS table contains in-frame sequences only and omits some clones. Under half of the omission traces to an unresolved V gene where checked; the cause of the rest is unknown. This sample comprises about 200,000 clones, approximately 80% of them detected only once. Around 16% of the sample is held by the ten biggest clonotypes. The source material was PBMCs. The receptors stem from a man aged 35 to 55 in good health and CMV-seronegative.

This chain uses TRBV6-1 with TRBJ1-5; D unclear. The V gene's germline CDR1 is MNHNS and CDR2 SASEGT. CDR3 length equals 15 residues. V lost 7 bases to trimming and J lost 2 bases, with 15 bases between them. The CDR3 protein is CASIMGGMRNQPQHF. The DNA for the CDR3 is TGTGCCAGCATCATGGGAGGGATGCGCAATCAGCCCCAGCATTTT.

Only a few counts were recorded for this clone. The V gene is TRBV5-4, the J gene TRBJ2-7, with 7 bases identical to TRBD1. Germline V CDR1 and CDR2: SGHNT, YYREEE (reference sequence). V dropped 4 bases and J dropped 2; count of bases not matched to a gene: 6. The CDR3 extends over 14 amino acids. The CDR3 protein is CASSVPGQTYEQYF. The DNA of the CDR3 is TGTGCCAGCAGCGTTCCGGGACAGACCTACGAGCAGTACTTC.

In its sample, this clone was seen a few times. The chain is built from TRBV4-2 and TRBJ1-1; D not resolved. The CDR3 length is 13 residues. Germline-derived CDR1 and CDR2 are LGHNA and YNFKEQ. With 0 bases removed from V and 6 bases from J, the gap between germline ends came to 8 bases. The CDR3 sequence is CASSQDLQSEAFF. CDR3 bases: TGTGCCAGCAGCCAAGATTTGCAGTCTGAAGCTTTCTTT.

This clone showed up just once. The chain employs TRBV28 and TRBJ1-1; 7 bases are a match to TRBD1. The trim removed 8 bases at V and 0 bases at J, leaving 3 bases unmatched. CDR3 size: 13 residues. Germline V gene data show CDR1 as MDHEN and CDR2 as SYDVKM. The DNA for the CDR3 is TGTGCCAGCGGACAGGCTATGAACACTGAAGCTTTCTTT. It codes for CASGQAMNTEAFF.

The V and J genes are TRBV27 and TRBJ2-7, with 8 bases lining up with TRBD2. CDR3 size: 15 residues. The germline CDR1 and CDR2 sequences are MNHEY and SMNVEV (reference sequence). V was pared by 2 bases and J by 2 bases, with 5 bases of the junction left unmatched. CDR3 sequence: CASSLLAGLTYEQYF. In DNA form, the CDR3 reads TGTGCCAGCAGTTTACTAGCGGGTCTTACCTACGAGCAGTACTTC.

The V gene is TRBV19, the J gene TRBJ1-4; TRBD1 matches at 7 bases. From germline, CDR1 is LNHDA and CDR2 SQIVND (reference sequence). The CDR3 sequence is 18 residues long. V shed 1 base, J shed 1 base, and the junction held 9 bases outside the gene matches. The chain's CDR3 is CASSIGRGHRGTNEKLFF. The CDR3 DNA sequence: TGTGCCAGTAGTATAGGAAGAGGGCACAGGGGAACTAATGAAAAACTGTTTTTT. Full variable domain (missing parts from reference TRBV19 and TRBJ1-4): DGGITQSPKYLFRKEGQNVTLSCEQNLNHDAMYWYRQDPGQGLRLIYYSQIVNDFQKGDIAEGYSVSREKKESFPLTVTSAQKNPTAFYLCASSIGRGHRGTNEKLFFGSGTQLSVL.

In its sample, this clone was seen a few times. CDR3 nucleotide sequence: TGTGCCATCGGGGAGCTAGCGGGTCCGCCATCCTACAATGAGCAGTTCTTC. Translated, it gives CAIGELAGPPSYNEQFF. This chain joins TRBV10-3 and TRBJ2-1; 8 bases map to TRBD2. The CDR3 has 17 amino acids. Germline CDR1 and CDR2: ENHRY and SYGVKD. The V gene end was trimmed by 8 bases and the J gene end by 1 base; junction bases not matched to a gene: 13.

This clone came up once. The chain couples TRBV7-9 to TRBJ1-5; weak D call: TRBD1 (6 bases). Trimming left V 5 bases short and J 4 bases short, with 15 bases between. The CDR3 contains 15 residues. Looked up from germline, CDR1 is SEHNR and CDR2 is FQNEAQ (reference sequence). DNA for the CDR3: TGTGCCAGCAGCCACGACAGGAATCCAAATCAGCCCCAGCATTTT. It codes for CASSHDRNPNQPQHF.

The rearrangement links TRBV11-3 to TRBJ2-1; perhaps TRBD2 as D (5 bases). The V end was cut by 0 bases, the J end by 0 bases, with 12 bases between. The CDR3 is 17 residues long. Germline V gives CDR1 SGHNT, CDR2 YENEEA. DNA of the CDR3: TGTGCCAGCAGCTTAGAGAGGGCCCCAAGCTCCTACAATGAGCAGTTCTTC. Translation: CASSLERAPSSYNEQFF.

The chain employs TRBV28 and TRBJ1-2; no clear D. The CDR3 runs 16 residues. Trimming left V 2 bases short and J 2 bases short, with 15 bases between. In germline, CDR1 is MDHEN, CDR2 SYDVKM. CDR3 protein: CASSLVSSSINYGYTF. The CDR3, as DNA: TGTGCCAGCAGTTTAGTTTCTAGCTCGATAAACTATGGCTACACCTTC.

The chain has TRBV29-1 and TRBJ2-7; 10 bases fit TRBD2. CDR1 SQVTM and CDR2 ANQGSEA come from the germline V gene. With 1 base clipped from V and 7 bases from J, the junction kept 13 bases outside the gene matches. The length of the CDR3 is 16 residues. CDR3 sequence reads: CSVEAPSGGTGGEQYF. CDR3 coding DNA: TGCAGCGTTGAAGCGCCTAGCGGGGGCACCGGTGGTGAGCAGTACTTC.

The rearrangement joins TRBV7-6 to TRBJ1-5; the D is unclear. Germline V gene sequence: CDR1 SGHVS, CDR2 FNYEAQ. The CDR3 runs 14 residues. V lost 1 base and J 7 bases, leaving 11 bases between the germline ends. DNA for the CDR3: TGTGCCAGCAGCTTAGGGGAGATCGGGCAGCCCCAGCATTTT. It specifies CASSLGEIGQPQHF. The full variable domain, completed using reference TRBV7-6 and TRBJ1-5, is GAGVSQSPRYKVTKRGQDVALRCDPISGHVSLYWYRQALGQGPEFLTYFNYEAQQDKSGLPNDRFSAERPEGSISTLTIQRTEQRDSAMYRCASSLGEIGQPQHFGDGTRLSIL.

The chain carries TRBV7-6 and TRBJ2-5, with 8 bases that match TRBD2. CDR3 length: 14 amino acids. Germline trimming cut 5 bases from V and 5 bases from J; bases unmatched to any gene: 7. Germline assignment: CDR1 SGHVS and CDR2 FNYEAQ. CDR3 protein: CASSKRGGEETQYF. In DNA form, the CDR3 reads TGTGCCAGCAGCAAACGGGGGGGCGAGGAGACCCAGTACTTC.

This clone occurred a few times. This chain joins TRBV4-1 and TRBJ2-2; perhaps TRBD1 as D (6 bases). V was cut by 1 base and J by 0 bases, with 18 bases left in between. CDR1 is MGHRA and CDR2 is YSYEKL in the germline V gene. The CDR3 is 19 residues long. The CDR3: CASSQGVLRRQANTGELFF. The CDR3 DNA reads TGCGCCAGCAGCCAAGGGGTTCTTCGACGACAGGCGAACACCGGGGAGCTGTTTTTT.

The V gene is TRBV5-1, the J gene TRBJ2-4, with D maybe TRBD1 (5 bases). Germline CDR1 SGHRS, CDR2 YFSETQ. This CDR3 region has 14 residues. V lost 7 bases and J 5 bases, leaving 16 bases between the germline ends. CDR3 DNA sequence: TGCGCCAGCGCCACCCCCCCACAGGAAAACATTCAGTACTTC. Translation gives CASATPPQENIQYF. The variable domain in full, completed from reference TRBV5-1 and TRBJ2-4, reads KAGVTQTPRYLIKTRGQQVTLSCSPISGHRSVSWYQQTPGQGLQFLFEYFSETQRNKGNFPGRFSGRQFSNSRSEMNVSTLELGDSALYLCASATPPQENIQYFGAGTRLSVL.

The rearrangement links TRBV27 to TRBJ2-7, with 8 bases lining up with TRBD1. Germline-derived CDR1 and CDR2 are MNHEY and SMNVEV (reference sequence). CDR3 length: 15 amino acids. V lost 5 bases, J lost 2 bases, and 8 bases stayed unmatched. The CDR3 protein is CASSPSMGQAYEQYF. The DNA of the CDR3 is TGTGCCAGCAGTCCATCAATGGGACAGGCCTACGAGCAGTACTTC.

The chain combines TRBV14 with TRBJ2-7; no firm D call. V lost 5 bases, J lost 12 bases, and 17 bases lay in between. The CDR3 has 12 amino acids. In germline, CDR1 is SGHDN, CDR2 FVKESK. CDR3 in DNA: TGTGCCAGCAGCTCCACCCCAAGTACGGTGTACTTC. Residues: CASSSTPSTVYF.

This clone was seen a few times. The rearrangement links TRBV6-1 to TRBJ2-3; no firm D call. CDR3 length: 14 amino acids. V was pared by 2 bases and J by 2 bases, with 8 bases between. Germline V gives CDR1 MNHNS, CDR2 SASEGT. The CDR3 DNA follows: TGTGCCAGCAGTGAATTGGGCTCCACAGATACGCAGTATTTT. This sequence encodes CASSELGSTDTQYF.

This clone appeared a few times. The V and J genes are TRBV5-1 and TRBJ2-2; 8 bases are shared with TRBD1. The V and J ends lost 4 bases and 5 bases, in that order; junction bases with no gene match: 7. The CDR3 totals 15 residues. The germline gives CDR1 SGHRS, CDR2 YFSETQ. This CDR3 is CASSQGQGLTGELFF. The CDR3 coding sequence is TGCGCCAGCAGCCAAGGACAGGGTTTAACCGGGGAGCTGTTTTTT.

The V gene is TRBV5-4, the J gene TRBJ1-1; 8 bases fit TRBD1. The CDR3 is made up of 14 amino acids. Per the germline V gene, CDR1 is SGHNT and CDR2 is YYREEE (reference sequence). V gave up 2 bases and J gave up 1 base; unmatched junction bases: 1. Written as DNA, the CDR3 is TGTGCCAGCAGCTTTGACAGGGGGAACACTGAAGCTTTCTTT. Protein sequence: CASSFDRGNTEAFF. Supplemented by reference TRBV5-4 and TRBJ1-1, the full variable domain reads ETGVTQSPTHLIKTRGQQVTLRCSSQSGHNTVSWYQQALGQGPQFIFQYYREEENGRGNFPPRFSGLQFPNYSSELNVNALELDDSALYLCASSFDRGNTEAFFGQGTRLTVV.

This clone has only a few counts. Its ends do not fully match the called genes, so a read error is possible. The V call is TRBV5-1, the J call TRBJ2-7, with unresolved D. The CDR3 sequence is 14 residues long. Germline loops: CDR1 SGHRS, CDR2 YFSETQ. CDR3 coding DNA: TGTGCCAGCAGCTTAAATCCCAGTTCCTACGAGCAGTACTTC. It is translated as CASSLNPSSYEQYF.

The chain couples TRBV5-1 to TRBJ2-3; D is possibly TRBD2 (5 bases). V lost 4 bases and J lost 6, with 15 bases in between. Germline CDR1 is SGHRS and CDR2 is YFSETQ. The CDR3 consists of 14 residues. The CDR3 loop reads CASSPEAGSDTQYF. The CDR3 DNA follows: TGCGCCAGCAGCCCGGAGGCGGGTTCGGATACGCAGTATTTT.

The chain employs TRBV7-2 and TRBJ2-1; 9 bases match TRBD2. Losses at the gene ends were 5 bases for V and 3 bases for J; bases not matched to a gene: 5. Per the germline V gene, CDR1 is SGHTA and CDR2 is FQGNSA. The CDR3 is made up of 15 amino acids. CDR3 nucleotide sequence: TGTGCCAGCAGCCAGGCGGGGGGGGGCTACAATGAGCAGTTCTTC. Encoded protein: CASSQAGGGYNEQFF.

J is TRBJ2-1 and V is TRBV13; D uncertain. V was trimmed by 6 bases and J by 0 bases, leaving 15 bases between them. CDR3 size: 16 residues. Germline CDR1 is PRHDT and CDR2 is FYEKMQ (reference sequence). This chain's CDR3 is CASRGATTSSYNEQFF. In nucleotides, the CDR3 is TGTGCCAGCAGAGGTGCGACAACGAGCTCCTACAATGAGCAGTTCTTC.

The chain uses TRBV19 and TRBJ2-3, with TRBD1 matching 8 bases. V lost 3 bases and J lost 0; bases outside the gene matches: 2. The CDR3 spans 15 residues. Germline CDR1 and CDR2: LNHDA and SQIVND (reference sequence). CDR3 protein: CASSIGQGSTDTQYF. The DNA for the CDR3 is TGTGCCAGTAGTATCGGACAGGGTAGCACAGATACGCAGTATTTT.

The chain is built from TRBV27 and TRBJ1-6, with D maybe TRBD1 (6 bases). V shed 2 bases and J shed 0 bases, with 14 bases lying between them. This CDR3 spans 18 amino acids. Germline CDR1 is MNHEY and CDR2 is SMNVEV (reference sequence). Written as DNA, the CDR3 is TGTGCCAGCAGTTTAATGGGGCAGGGGCCCTCCTATAATTCACCCCTCCACTTT. Protein: CASSLMGQGPSYNSPLHF.

The chain couples TRBV5-1 to TRBJ2-7, with 8 bases aligning to TRBD2. The CDR3 is 15 amino acids. V shed 4 bases, J shed 0 bases, and the junction held 6 bases outside the gene matches. In germline, CDR1 is SGHRS, CDR2 YFSETQ. CDR3 DNA: TGCGCCAGCAGCCTCGGGACTAGTCCCTCCTACGAGCAGTACTTC. The encoded protein is CASSLGTSPSYEQYF.

This clone was detected a few times. The V gene is TRBV4-1, the J gene TRBJ2-2; a possible D gene is TRBD1 (5 bases). The CDR3 runs 14 residues. Trimming removed 0 bases at V and 4 bases at J, with 6 bases between. CDR1 MGHRA and CDR2 YSYEKL come from the germline V gene. The CDR3 reads CASSQEGVTGELFF. The CDR3 coding sequence is TGCGCCAGCAGCCAAGAAGGGGTCACCGGGGAGCTGTTTTTT.